This T cell receptor beta chain was profiled in a study of cytomegalovirus exposure and HLA in healthy donors. General study results and limits: The records held CMV serostatus as the only immune exposure information.

As regards this clone: Its target is not known.

Trimming removed 0 bases from V and 4 bases from J, with 13 bases in between. Germline V gene data show CDR1 as SGDLS and CDR2 as YYNGEE. The CDR3 runs 15 residues. Healthy bone marrow donors formed the donor group. With 60 Vbeta and 13 Jbeta primers, the PCR was carried out. TCRdb keeps only in-frame clones here, not all; method: immunoSEQ multiplex PCR. The profile shows 100,000 to 150,000 clones, 76% of them singletons. The sequence came from a man aged 50 to 60 in good health and CMV-seronegative. The V and J genes are TRBV9 and TRBJ1-2, with D perhaps matching TRBD1 (5 bases). Specimen: PBMCs. DNA for the CDR3: TGTGCCAGCAGCGTAGGGGGGGAGGGTTTCTATGGCTACACCTTC. This sequence encodes CASSVGGEGFYGYTF.